The 21 T cell receptor beta chains listed next were all sequenced from one sample in a study of identical twins. MiXCR, applied by TCRdb to the 5' RACE reads, yields one record per CDR3 protein. Of some 500,000 distinct CDR3 sequences listed, roughly 9.9% were seen once; the top ten hold under 3%. A further study also used this sample, focusing on yellow fever vaccine responses in identical twins.

The sequenced material came from PBMCs. The receptors were sampled from a woman under 30 in good health.

The chain employs TRBV7-2 and TRBJ2-3, with TRBD1 matching 7 bases. Per the germline V gene, CDR1 is SGHTA and CDR2 is FQGNSA. The CDR3 sequence is 13 residues long. V shed 1 base and J 10 bases; nucleotides not matched to a gene: 5. The CDR3 coding sequence is TGTGCCAGCAGCTTAGTAGCCGGGACAGCGCAGTATTTT. It encodes CASSLVAGTAQYF.

This clonotype was detected a few times. V and J are TRBV29-1 and TRBJ2-5; no firm D call. The ends were cut back, 5 bases at V and 1 base at J, with 8 bases in the middle. The germline gives CDR1 SQVTM, CDR2 ANQGSEA. The CDR3 contains 12 residues. CDR3 DNA sequence: TGCAGCGTTACCGCGGCCCAAGAGACCCAGTACTTC. Translation: CSVTAAQETQYF.

The CDR3 reads CASSQDRGPDLAGENEQYF. CDR3 nucleotides: TGCGCCAGCAGCCAAGATAGGGGACCCGACCTAGCGGGAGAAAACGAGCAGTACTTC. The chain joins TRBV4-3 to TRBJ2-7; 10 bases map to TRBD2. From germline, CDR1 is LGHNA and CDR2 YSLEER. V lost 0 bases, J lost 5 bases, and 16 bases stayed unmatched. This CDR3 contains 19 residues.

This clonotype has more than one count but fewer than ten. The rearrangement joins TRBV5-1 to TRBJ2-6; 11 bases match TRBD1. Germline V lookup: CDR1 SGHRS, CDR2 YFSETQ. The CDR3 runs to 19 residues. Trimming removed 5 bases from V and 3 bases from J; junction bases left unmatched: 13. The CDR3 spells CASSSPLGTGGYGANVLTF. CDR3 sequence (DNA): TGCGCCAGCAGTAGCCCCCTCGGGACAGGGGGATATGGGGCCAACGTCCTGACTTTC.

The V and J genes are TRBV3-1 and TRBJ2-2; 8 nucleotides line up with TRBD2. V lost 4 bases, J lost 1 base, and 11 bases stayed unmatched. The CDR3 extends over 18 amino acids. Per the germline V gene, CDR1 is LGHDT and CDR2 is YNNKEL (reference sequence). This CDR3 is CASSRDTLAGWNTGELFF. The CDR3 DNA is TGTGCCAGCAGCCGAGATACCTTAGCGGGGTGGAACACCGGGGAGCTGTTTTTT.

This clonotype was observed a few times. The chain has TRBV6-2 or TRBV6-3 and TRBJ2-6; 7 bases are a match to TRBD2. The germline CDR1 and CDR2 sequences are MNHEY and SVGEGT. The J segment lost 1 base and the V segment lost 5 bases, leaving 5 bases of the junction unmatched. The CDR3 spans 16 residues. This CDR3 reads CASSPGGVSGANVLTF. CDR3 nucleotide sequence: TGTGCCAGCAGTCCGGGGGGAGTGTCTGGGGCCAACGTCCTGACTTTC.

The V and J genes are TRBV12-3 or TRBV12-4 and TRBJ2-5; tentatively, D is TRBD1 or TRBD2 (5 bases each). The CDR3 spans 16 residues. V lost 2 bases to trimming and J lost 2 bases, with 15 bases between them. CDR3 in amino acids: CASSLRGDYRQETQYF. DNA for the CDR3: TGTGCCAGCAGTTTACGGGGCGATTACCGACAAGAGACCCAGTACTTC.

This clonotype was found a few times. The chain has TRBV4-1 and TRBJ2-2; D is unclear. The CDR3 totals 14 residues. In germline, CDR1 is MGHRA, CDR2 YSYEKL. The V gene lost 2 bases and the J gene lost 5 bases, with 9 bases spanning the gap. The CDR3 reads CASSQLVGTGELFF. DNA for the CDR3: TGCGCCAGCAGCCAACTTGTGGGGACCGGGGAGCTGTTTTTT.

The sample holds a few counts of this clonotype. The chain joins TRBV6-1 to TRBJ1-3, with TRBD1 matching 9 bases. Germline assignment: CDR1 MNHNS and CDR2 SASEGT. V shed 11 bases and J 4 bases; nucleotides not matched to a gene: 9. The CDR3 sequence is 14 residues long. The CDR3 loop is CACAGTGSGNTIYF. DNA of the CDR3: TGTGCCTGCGCCGGGACAGGGTCCGGAAACACCATATATTTT.

Ten or more counts support this clonotype. This chain joins TRBV5-6 and TRBJ2-1; D remains ambiguous. This CDR3 comprises 15 residues. V lost 4 bases and J 7 bases, leaving 18 bases between the germline ends. From germline, CDR1 is SGHDT and CDR2 YYEEEE. The CDR3 DNA reads TGTGCCAGCAGCACCGAATTAACCCCCTTAAATGAGCAGTTCTTC. Residues: CASSTELTPLNEQFF. Full variable domain (remainder filled in from reference TRBV5-6 and TRBJ2-1): DAGVTQSPTHLIKTRGQQVTLRCSPKSGHDTVSWYQQALGQGPQFIFQYYEEEERQRGNFPDRFSGHQFPNYSSELNVNALLLGDSALYLCASSTELTPLNEQFFGPGTRLTVL.

This clonotype has more than one count but fewer than ten. The chain combines TRBV11-2 with TRBJ2-7; D is uncertain. The CDR3 has 14 residues. The ends were cut back, 0 bases at V and 5 bases at J, with 11 bases in the middle. Germline lookup yields CDR1 SGHAT and CDR2 FQNNGV. The DNA for the CDR3 is TGTGCCAGCAGCTTAGATCGGATCAGCCACGAGCAGTACTTC. It specifies CASSLDRISHEQYF.

This clonotype was counted many times. The CDR3 nucleotides read TGTGCCAGCAGTTTGAGCCAGGGGGTGGAGCAGTACTTC. This codes for CASSLSQGVEQYF. The V call is TRBV27, the J call TRBJ2-7; 7 nucleotides match TRBD1. CDR3 size: 13 residues. With 3 bases clipped from V and 7 bases from J, the junction kept 6 bases outside the gene matches. CDR1 and CDR2 from the germline V gene are MNHEY and SMNVEV (reference sequence).

This clonotype was detected a few times. This chain links TRBV28 with TRBJ2-3, with D possibly matching TRBD1 (6 bases). This CDR3 region has 16 residues. The germline V gene encodes CDR1 MDHEN and CDR2 SYDVKM. Trimming pared 7 bases from V and 0 bases from J, leaving 17 bases between. CDR3 DNA: TGTGCCAGCACCACAGTCCAGGGGCGCAGCACAGATACGCAGTATTTT. Protein product: CASTTVQGRSTDTQYF.

The rearrangement links TRBV13 to TRBJ2-2; D not certain. CDR1 is PRHDT and CDR2 is FYEKMQ in the germline V gene (reference sequence). The CDR3 has 13 amino acids. The germline V and J ends were trimmed by 8 bases and 4 bases, with 11 bases remaining between them. The CDR3 reads CASPIDGTGELFF. CDR3 DNA sequence: TGTGCCAGCCCGATCGACGGCACCGGGGAGCTGTTTTTT.

CDR3 amino acids: CASSLRGGLEQYF. In nucleotides, the CDR3 is TGTGCCAGCAGCTTAAGAGGCGGGCTCGAGCAGTACTTC. V usage is TRBV7-2 and J usage is TRBJ2-7, with D possibly matching TRBD2 (5 bases). V lost 2 bases and J 6 bases, leaving 11 bases between the germline ends. Germline V lookup: CDR1 SGHTA, CDR2 FQGNSA. The CDR3 runs to 13 residues.

The rearrangement joins TRBV30 to TRBJ2-7, with 9 bases that match TRBD1. V was pared by 3 bases and J by 3 bases, with 9 bases of the junction left unmatched. The CDR3 runs 15 residues. Germline assignment: CDR1 GTSNPN and CDR2 SVGIG (reference sequence). CDR3 sequence reads: CAWRAGQGFGYEQYF. The DNA for the CDR3 is TGTGCCTGGAGGGCGGGACAGGGTTTTGGCTACGAGCAGTACTTC.

This clonotype was seen more than once but under ten times. The chain uses TRBV20-1 and TRBJ2-7; D is possibly TRBD1 (5 bases). Trimming removed 0 bases at V and 2 bases at J, with 11 bases between. CDR1 is DFQATT and CDR2 is SNEGSKA in the germline V gene (reference sequence). The CDR3 consists of 14 residues. This chain's CDR3 is CSARDRAGPYEQYF. The CDR3 nucleotides read TGCAGTGCTAGAGATCGGGCAGGGCCCTACGAGCAGTACTTC.

The CDR3 coding sequence is TGTGCCAGCAGCCCTCCCCCCCCACTTAGGCGGGGGGAGACCCAGTACTTC. It encodes CASSPPPPLRRGETQYF. The chain links TRBV11-2 to TRBJ2-5; 7 nucleotides line up with TRBD2. V shed 5 bases, J shed 5 bases, and the junction held 17 bases outside the gene matches. Looked up from germline, CDR1 is SGHAT and CDR2 is FQNNGV. The CDR3 has 17 residues.

Many counts were recorded for this clonotype. The rearrangement links TRBV4-3 to TRBJ1-2; no firm D call. Germline CDR1 reads LGHNA; CDR2 reads YSLEER. The V gene lost 0 bases and the J gene lost 8 bases, with 10 bases spanning the gap. CDR3 length: 13 residues. CDR3 sequence reads: CASSQEKGFGYTF. The CDR3 DNA reads as TGCGCCAGCAGCCAAGAAAAGGGATTCGGCTACACCTTC.

This clonotype was counted many times. The chain combines TRBV20-1 with TRBJ2-3, with D unresolved. Trimming cost V 0 bases and J 2 bases, with 9 bases left between them. The germline CDR1 and CDR2 sequences are DFQATT and SNEGSKA (reference sequence). This CDR3 has 14 amino acids. CDR3 nucleotide sequence: TGCAGTGCTAGAGATAGGCAGGTCACAGATACGCAGTATTTT. Translated, it gives CSARDRQVTDTQYF.

This clonotype was seen only a few times. The gene calls are TRBV20-1 and TRBJ2-3; possibly TRBD2 for D (6 bases). V was pared by 5 bases and J by 7 bases, with 19 bases between. This CDR3 region has 14 residues. The V gene's germline CDR1 is DFQATT and CDR2 SNEGSKA (reference sequence). The CDR3 bases are TGCAGTGCTCCAACTGGAGGTAGCGGCTATACGCAGTATTTT. Protein product: CSAPTGGSGYTQYF.